A single sample is the source of the 11 T cell receptor beta chains below, sequenced in a study of cytomegalovirus exposure and HLA in healthy donors. This PCR relied on a set of 60 Vbeta primers and 13 Jbeta primers. Clones were sequenced by immunoSEQ multiplex PCR, and TCRdb holds only the in-frame ones, with some missing. In the table there are 100,000 to 150,000 clones, 72% of which are singletons. Sample: PBMCs. The receptors come from a man aged 30 to 45 in good health and CMV-seronegative.

The J gene is TRBJ1-5, the V gene TRBV6-5, with D hard to call. V was clipped by 2 bases and J by 2 bases, with 10 bases between them. The CDR3 consists of 15 residues. Looked up from germline, CDR1 is MNHEY and CDR2 is SVGAGI. CDR3 in DNA: TGTGCCAGCAGTTACAGGGAGGAAGGCAATCAGCCCCAGCATTTT. As protein: CASSYREEGNQPQHF.

The rearrangement links TRBV7-9 to TRBJ2-7; D not resolved. Between the trimmed V and J ends, which lost 4 bases and 0 bases, there was a span of 10 bases. Germline-derived CDR1 and CDR2 are SEHNR and FQNEAQ (reference sequence). The length of the CDR3 is 14 residues. CDR3 loop: CASSSHYSSYEQYF. In nucleotides, the CDR3 is TGTGCCAGCAGCTCACACTATAGCTCCTACGAGCAGTACTTC. Drawing the rest from reference TRBV7-9 and TRBJ2-7, the complete variable domain is DTGVSQNPRHKITKRGQNVTFRCDPISEHNRLYWYRQTLGQGPEFLTYFQNEAQLEKSRLLSDRFSAERPKGSFSTLEIQRTEQGDSAMYLCASSSHYSSYEQYFGPGTRLTVT.

This chain uses TRBV2 with TRBJ2-5; 9 bases map to TRBD2. The V gene end was trimmed by 4 bases and the J gene end by 1 base; junction bases not matched to a gene: 4. CDR1 and CDR2 (germline): SNHLY, FYNNEI. The CDR3 spans 15 residues. CDR3 sequence reads: CASSGLAGAQETQYF. DNA of the CDR3: TGTGCCAGCAGTGGGTTAGCGGGGGCCCAAGAGACCCAGTACTTC.

The V call is TRBV9, the J call TRBJ1-4, with TRBD1 matching 11 bases. Trimming took 3 bases from V and 6 from J; bases not matched to a gene: 4. CDR1 and CDR2 (germline): SGDLS, YYNGEE. The CDR3 sequence is 15 residues long. In nucleotides, the CDR3 is TGTGCCAGCAGCGGGAGGACAGGGGGCGATGAAAAACTGTTTTTT. Its protein product is CASSGRTGGDEKLFF.

This clone was observed a single time. The chain recombines TRBV4-3 with TRBJ2-1; D remains ambiguous. Germline V gene data show CDR1 as LGHNA and CDR2 as YSLEER. V lost 0 bases and J lost 1, with 7 bases in between. The CDR3 consists of 15 residues. For the CDR3, the DNA is TGCGCCAGCAGCCAAGACAGAGCGTCCTACAATGAGCAGTTCTTC. It encodes CASSQDRASYNEQFF.

This sequence joins TRBV6-1 and TRBJ1-1, with TRBD1 matching 9 bases. Losses at the gene ends were 8 bases for V and 5 bases for J; bases not matched to a gene: 9. This CDR3 contains 14 residues. Germline loops: CDR1 MNHNS, CDR2 SASEGT. CDR3 sequence: CASASPGQGTEAFF. CDR3 DNA: TGTGCCAGCGCAAGCCCGGGACAGGGAACTGAAGCTTTCTTT.

V is TRBV7-9 and J is TRBJ2-1; TRBD1 might be the D (5 bases). V was shortened by 5 bases and J by 3 bases, with 11 bases between the two germline ends. The CDR3 length is 14 residues. Germline V lookup: CDR1 SEHNR, CDR2 FQNEAQ (reference sequence). The CDR3: CASSLPQDYNEQFF. The CDR3 coding sequence is TGTGCCAGCAGCCTACCACAGGACTACAATGAGCAGTTCTTC.

CDR3 DNA: TGTGCCAGCAGCTTGAGGGGGGGCTCCTACAATGAGCAGTTCTTC. Its protein product is CASSLRGGSYNEQFF. This rearrangement joins TRBV5-6 to TRBJ2-1, with a possible D match to TRBD2 (7 bases). CDR1 is SGHDT, CDR2 YYEEEE, per germline. This CDR3 spans 15 amino acids. The ends were cut back, 1 base at V and 0 bases at J, with 8 bases in the middle.

This clone occurred a few times. The V and J genes are TRBV4-1 and TRBJ2-3; D gene unclear. Per germline, CDR1 MGHRA and CDR2 YSYEKL. This CDR3 comprises 15 residues. V lost 1 base, J lost 3 bases, and 11 bases lay in between. The chain's CDR3 is CASSQVGTETDTQYF. DNA of the CDR3: TGCGCCAGCAGCCAAGTAGGAACAGAAACAGATACGCAGTATTTT.

The gene calls are TRBV2 and TRBJ2-1, with 13 bases fitting TRBD2. This CDR3 region has 13 residues. Germline CDR1 reads SNHLY; CDR2 reads FYNNEI. CDR3 bases: TGTGCTTCGGGACTAGCGGGGATTGGGGAGCAGTTCTTC. It encodes CASGLAGIGEQFF.

This clone was recorded once. At one boundary the junction diverges from the germline segment, which might be a read error. This rearrangement joins TRBV7-9 to TRBJ1-1, with D unclear. Germline V gives CDR1 SEHNR, CDR2 FQNEAQ (reference sequence). The CDR3 contains 15 residues. CDR3 protein: CSSSLETGLDTEAFF. The DNA for the CDR3 is TGTTCCAGCAGCTTAGAAACGGGTTTGGACACTGAAGCTTTCTTT.